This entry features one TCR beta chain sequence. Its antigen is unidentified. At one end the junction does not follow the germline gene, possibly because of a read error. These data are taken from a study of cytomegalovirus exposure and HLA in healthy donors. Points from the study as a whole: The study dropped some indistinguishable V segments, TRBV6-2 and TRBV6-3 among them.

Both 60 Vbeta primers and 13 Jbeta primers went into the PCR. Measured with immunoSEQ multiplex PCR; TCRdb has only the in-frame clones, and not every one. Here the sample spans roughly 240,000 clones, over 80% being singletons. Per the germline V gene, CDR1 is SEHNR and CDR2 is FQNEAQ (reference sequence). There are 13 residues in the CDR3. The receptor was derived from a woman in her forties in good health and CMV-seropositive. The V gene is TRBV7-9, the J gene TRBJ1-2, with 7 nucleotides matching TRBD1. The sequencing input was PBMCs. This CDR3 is CSSSLEAGGGYTF. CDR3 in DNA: TGTTCCAGCAGCTTAGAAGCAGGGGGTGGCTACACCTTC. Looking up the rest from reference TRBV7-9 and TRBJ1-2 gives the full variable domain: DTGVSQNPRHKITKRGQNVTFRCDPISEHNRLYWYRQTLGQGPEFLTYFQNEAQLEKSRLLSDRFSAERPKGSFSTLEIQRTEQGDSAMYLCSSSLEAGGGYTFGSGTRLTVV.